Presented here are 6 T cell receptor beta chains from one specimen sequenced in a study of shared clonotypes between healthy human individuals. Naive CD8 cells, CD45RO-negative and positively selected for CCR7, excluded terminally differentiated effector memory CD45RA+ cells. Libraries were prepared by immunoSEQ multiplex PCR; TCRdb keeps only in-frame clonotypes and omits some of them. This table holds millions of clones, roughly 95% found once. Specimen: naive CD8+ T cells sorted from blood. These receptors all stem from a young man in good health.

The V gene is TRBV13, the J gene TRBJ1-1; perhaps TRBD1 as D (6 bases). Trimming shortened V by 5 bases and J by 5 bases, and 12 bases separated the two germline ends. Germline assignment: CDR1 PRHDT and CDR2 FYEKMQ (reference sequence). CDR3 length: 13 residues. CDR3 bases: TGTGCCAGCAGCACTGGACAGTGGACTGAAGCTTTCTTT. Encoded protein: CASSTGQWTEAFF.

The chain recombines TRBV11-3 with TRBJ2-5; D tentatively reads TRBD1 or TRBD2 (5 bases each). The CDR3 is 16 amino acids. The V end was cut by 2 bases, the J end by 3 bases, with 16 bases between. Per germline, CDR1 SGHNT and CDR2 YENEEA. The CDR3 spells CASSLWLGRPEETQYF. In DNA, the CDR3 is TGTGCCAGCAGCTTATGGCTGGGACGGCCAGAAGAGACCCAGTACTTC.

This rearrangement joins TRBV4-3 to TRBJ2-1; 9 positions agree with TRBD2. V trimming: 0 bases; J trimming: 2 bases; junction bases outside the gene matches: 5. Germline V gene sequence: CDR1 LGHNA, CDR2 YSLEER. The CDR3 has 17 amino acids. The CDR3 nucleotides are TGCGCCAGCAGCCAAGAGGTCCCTAGCGGGGCCTACAATGAGCAGTTCTTC. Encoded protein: CASSQEVPSGAYNEQFF.

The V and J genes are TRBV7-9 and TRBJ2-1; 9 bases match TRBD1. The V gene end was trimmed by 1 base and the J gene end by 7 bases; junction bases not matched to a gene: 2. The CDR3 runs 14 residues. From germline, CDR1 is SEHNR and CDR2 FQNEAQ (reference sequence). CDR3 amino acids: CASSLVTGGNEQFF. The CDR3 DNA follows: TGTGCCAGCAGCTTAGTGACAGGGGGAAATGAGCAGTTCTTC.

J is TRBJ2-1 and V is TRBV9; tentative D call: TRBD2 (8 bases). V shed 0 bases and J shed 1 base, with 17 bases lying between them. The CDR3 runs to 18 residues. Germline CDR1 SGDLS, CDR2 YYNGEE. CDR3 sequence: CASSVGGGGGRSYNEQFF. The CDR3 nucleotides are TGTGCCAGCAGCGTAGGAGGGGGCGGCGGGAGGTCCTACAATGAGCAGTTCTTC.

The CDR3 loop is CSVDQKGITDTQYF. In DNA, the CDR3 is TGCAGCGTTGACCAAAAGGGAATCACAGATACGCAGTATTTT. The V and J genes are TRBV29-1 and TRBJ2-3; D unclear. V gave up 3 bases and J gave up 2 bases, with 12 bases separating them. There are 14 residues in the CDR3. Germline CDR1 SQVTM, CDR2 ANQGSEA.